The rows below give T cell receptor beta chains drawn from one sample of a study of cytomegalovirus exposure and HLA in healthy donors. Here immunoSEQ multiplex PCR was the method, and the copy in TCRdb shows in-frame clones only, minus some. The table records 100,000 to 120,000 clones, 89% of them present only once. Sequencing was performed on PBMCs. Every receptor here comes from a young woman in good health and CMV-seronegative. The CDR3 runs from the conserved cysteine through the conserved F or W. Fields, in order: clone size, D gene, V gene, J gene, CDR3 DNA, CDR3 protein. D genes are given only for firm matches. Clone size is given for some rows only: seen once, a few or many times, or a class if the clone is expanded.

.	TRBD2	TRBV7-2	TRBJ2-1	TGTGCCAGCAGCTCACCGTTAGCGGGGCCCGGGGTCTTC	CASSSPLAGPGVF
.	.	TRBV15	TRBJ2-1	TGTGCCACCAGCAGAGTTCGTTCGCTAGCCCACAATGAGCAGTTCTTC	CATSRVRSLAHNEQFF
.	TRBD2	TRBV30	TRBJ2-7	TGTGCCTGGAGTACCCCGCGGGGGTTTGTCGGCCACGAGCAGTACTTC	CAWSTPRGFVGHEQYF
.	.	TRBV6-5	TRBJ2-3	TGTGCCAGCAGCATCACAGGGCCAGATACGCAGTATTTT	CASSITGPDTQYF
.	.	TRBV7-3	TRBJ1-2	TGTGCCAGCAGCGGAGAGCCGGACAAGAATAACTATGGCTACACCTTC	CASSGEPDKNNYGYTF
.	TRBD1	TRBV5-6	TRBJ2-7	TGTGCCAGCAGCTCATCCACCGGGACAGGGTGGTTCGAGCAGTACTTC	CASSSSTGTGWFEQYF
few	.	TRBV5-1	TRBJ1-2	TGCGCCAGCAGCTTTGGACCCGGGGGTAGTGGCTACACCTTC	CASSFGPGGSGYTF
.	.	TRBV11-2	TRBJ2-2	TGTGCCAGCAGCTCCCTTCCCGGGTCATCCACCGGGGAGCTGTTTTTT	CASSSLPGSSTGELFF
.	TRBD1	TRBV2	TRBJ2-5	TGTGCCAGTCACAGGGGAGTGGGAGAGACCCAGTACTTC	CASHRGVGETQYF
.	.	TRBV5-1	TRBJ1-2	TGCGCCAGCAGACTTTCTCCAGGGGAAGGGGGCTATGGCTACACCTTC	CASRLSPGEGGYGYTF
.	TRBD1	TRBV4-3	TRBJ2-7	TGCGCCAGCAGCCAAGGTGGACAGGGGGGCGCCTACGAGCAGTACTTC	CASSQGGQGGAYEQYF
.	TRBD2	TRBV7-7	TRBJ2-3	TGTGCTAGCAGCCGGACTAGCGGGAGTTGGGGCACAGATACGCAGTATTTT	CASSRTSGSWGTDTQYF
.	.	TRBV2	TRBJ2-7	TGTGCCAGCAGGGGGGACTCTACATCCTACGAGCAGTACTTC	CASRGDSTSYEQYF
.	.	TRBV7-9	TRBJ2-1	TGTGCCAGCAGCCCCCCCGCGGAGGGGAGCTCCTACAATGAGCAGTTCTTC	CASSPPAEGSSYNEQFF
.	TRBD2	TRBV13	TRBJ2-1	TGTGCGGCGGGGCGGGAGAAGGCGGAGCAGTTCTTC	CAAGREKAEQFF
.	.	TRBV10-3	TRBJ1-2	TGTGCCATCAGTGACCAAGGCGGACACCTAGGCTACACCTTC	CAISDQGGHLGYTF
.	.	TRBV7-2	TRBJ1-1	TGTGCCAGCAGGCAACTCGGGACTAACATTGAAGCTTTCTTT	CASRQLGTNIEAFF
.	.	TRBV11-2	TRBJ2-7	TGTGCCAGCAGCTTTAGGGGGATAAACTACGAGCAGTACTTC	CASSFRGINYEQYF
.	TRBD2	TRBV10-2	TRBJ2-3	TGCGCCAGCAGCAACCTAGCGGGAGTACTGGCAGATACGCAGTATTTT	CASSNLAGVLADTQYF
few	TRBD1	TRBV11-3	TRBJ2-7	TGTGCCAGCAGCCCTAGGGACAGCCCCTACGAGCAGTACTTC	CASSPRDSPYEQYF
.	.	TRBV6-5	TRBJ2-1	TGTGCCAGCAGTACCCCGGATGAGCAGTTCTTC	CASSTPDEQFF
.	TRBD1	TRBV7-9	TRBJ1-4	TGTGCCAGCAGCGCAAGATGGGGACAGGATAATGAAAAACTGTTTTTT	CASSARWGQDNEKLFF
.	.	TRBV28	TRBJ2-7	TGTGCCAGCAGTTTCGGAGTTGCCTACGAGCAGTACTTC	CASSFGVAYEQYF
few	.	TRBV7-9	TRBJ1-2	TGTGCCAGCAGCCCATCACTGGGCAGTAACTATGGCTACACCTTC	CASSPSLGSNYGYTF
.	.	TRBV2	TRBJ1-1	TGTGCCAGCAGTGAAGAGGGGGTAATGAACACTGAAGCTTTCTTT	CASSEEGVMNTEAFF
few	.	TRBV10-3	TRBJ2-1	TGTGCCATCAGTGAGTCTGGTAGCGATGAGCAGTTCTTC	CAISESGSDEQFF
.	TRBD1	TRBV6-1	TRBJ1-1	TGTGCCAGCAGTCGACAGGGCTGGGGCACTGAAGCTTTCTTT	CASSRQGWGTEAFF
.	.	TRBV28	TRBJ1-4	TGTGCCAGCTCGCTCATGGCACCTAATGAAAAACTGTTTTTT	CASSLMAPNEKLFF
.	.	TRBV4-3	TRBJ2-7	TGCGCCAGCAGCCAAGGGACGGGGGAAACCTACGAGCAGTACTTC	CASSQGTGETYEQYF
.	.	TRBV7-6	TRBJ1-3	TGTGCCAGCAGCTTAGGGCCTCCAACCTCTGGAAACACCATATATTTT	CASSLGPPTSGNTIYF
.	.	TRBV28	TRBJ2-3	TGTGCCAGCAGCTGGAGGGACCGGCCGTATTTT	CASSWRDRPYF
.	TRBD1	TRBV28	TRBJ1-5	TGTGCCAGCAGACTAATACGAAGGGACAGGGGTTGGAAGCCCCAGCATTTT	CASRLIRRDRGWKPQHF